A single sample is the source of the 23 T cell receptor beta chains below, sequenced in a study of cytomegalovirus exposure and HLA in healthy donors (dated by TCRdb to between 2016 and 2019). Library generation was performed with the immunoSEQ multiplex PCR assay. The multiplex PCR relied on a mix of 60 forward primers for TCR Vbeta segments and 13 reverse primers for TCR Jbeta segments. What TCRdb holds here is the immuneACCESS table cut down to in-frame rearrangements. Part of the clones is not present; checked against another copy, under half of the missing clones reflect an unresolved V gene, and the others are unexplained. The sample data list 100,000 to 150,000 clones, and roughly 88% of these were observed just once. The leading ten clones occupy almost 3% of the sample. Sequencing used PBMCs. The receptors were gathered from a woman aged 18-30 years in good health and CMV-seropositive.

The V gene is TRBV9, the J gene TRBJ2-1; 7 nucleotides align to TRBD2. Germline lookup yields CDR1 SGDLS and CDR2 YYNGEE. V dropped 2 bases and J dropped 15; count of bases not matched to a gene: 11. The CDR3 has 13 amino acids. As DNA, the CDR3 is TGTGCCAGCAGCGTCGGAACGACTAGCCGTTGGTTCTTC. Residues: CASSVGTTSRWFF.

The chain couples TRBV5-1 to TRBJ1-1; possibly TRBD1 for D (5 bases). The germline V gene encodes CDR1 SGHRS and CDR2 YFSETQ. Trimming pared 3 bases from V and 1 base from J, leaving 13 bases between. The CDR3 has 15 residues. CDR3 coding DNA: TGCGCCAGCAGCTACAATATGCAGGGGAACACTGAAGCTTTCTTT. It translates to CASSYNMQGNTEAFF.

This clone has a single count. This rearrangement joins TRBV5-1 to TRBJ2-3; D call uncertain. Germline values: CDR1 SGHRS, CDR2 YFSETQ. The CDR3 consists of 12 residues. The V end was cut by 6 bases, the J end by 2 bases, with 7 bases between. CDR3 nucleotides: TGCGCCAGCACGGGTTTCACAGATACGCAGTATTTT. Translating gives CASTGFTDTQYF.

On this clone: One end of the junction fails to match germline, which may point to a read error. This CDR3 is also generated by other DNA sequences in the sample. The chain carries TRBV25-1 and TRBJ2-3; 8 positions agree with TRBD2. The length of the CDR3 is 14 residues. Germline loops: CDR1 MGHDK, CDR2 SYGVNS. DNA of the CDR3: TGTGCCAGCAATGAAGCGGGGGGCACAGATACGCAGTATTTT. Its protein is CASNEAGGTDTQYF.

CDR3 sequence reads: CASSYTGLAGVETQYF. The CDR3 coding sequence is TGTGCCAGCAGTTACACGGGACTAGCGGGGGTAGAGACCCAGTACTTC. The chain carries TRBV6-5 and TRBJ2-5; TRBD2 agrees at 14 bases. Germline V gives CDR1 MNHEY, CDR2 SVGAGI. V shed 2 bases and J 4 bases; nucleotides not matched to a gene: 3. The CDR3 runs 16 residues.

This clone was counted a few times. The chain combines TRBV4-1 with TRBJ2-3; 7 positions match TRBD2. J gave up 3 bases and V 4 bases, and 10 bases lay outside the gene matches. The CDR3 length is 16 residues. Germline CDR1 is MGHRA and CDR2 is YSYEKL. The CDR3 DNA reads as TGCGCCAGCAGCCGCGCCAGGGACTATGCGACAGATACGCAGTATTTT. It is translated as CASSRARDYATDTQYF.

Written as DNA, the CDR3 is TGTGCCAGCTCACCATTCGAGGAACCAGAGACCCAGTACTTC. Amino acid sequence: CASSPFEEPETQYF. The rearrangement joins TRBV18 to TRBJ2-5; D is uncertain. The germline V gene has CDR1 KGHSH and CDR2 LQKENI. V was clipped by 2 bases and J by 4 bases, with 11 bases between them. The CDR3 has 14 residues. The complete variable domain, with remaining parts taken from reference TRBV18 and TRBJ2-5, reads NAGVMQNPRHLVRRRGQEARLRCSPMKGHSHVYWYRQLPEEGLKFMVYLQKENIIDESGMPKERFSAEFPKEGPSILRIQQVVRGDSAAYFCASSPFEEPETQYFGPGTRLLVL.

V usage is TRBV23-1 and J usage is TRBJ1-5; no clear D gene. TRBV23-1 is identified as an open reading frame with a role that is uncertain. Trimming took 2 bases from V and 11 from J, leaving 16 bases between them. The CDR3 extends over 14 amino acids. The CDR3 nucleotides are TGCGCCAGCAGTCAACTCAGAACCGGGAAGGCCCAGCATTTT. Its translation is CASSQLRTGKAQHF.

The CDR3: CASSLAGGPAYEQYF. Written as DNA, the CDR3 is TGCGCCAGCAGCTTGGCGGGGGGCCCCGCCTACGAGCAGTACTTC. The J gene is TRBJ2-7, the V gene TRBV5-1, with D possibly being TRBD2 (7 bases). The CDR3 is made up of 15 amino acids. Germline loops: CDR1 SGHRS, CDR2 YFSETQ. V lost 0 bases, J lost 2 bases, and 12 bases lay in between.

The chain uses TRBV5-1 and TRBJ2-7, with D possibly matching TRBD1 (5 bases). V shed 1 base and J shed 6 bases, with 5 bases lying between them. CDR1 is SGHRS and CDR2 is YFSETQ in the germline V gene. The CDR3 covers 11 residues. This CDR3 reads CASSLRGEQYF. In nucleotides, the CDR3 is TGCGCCAGCAGCTTGAGGGGCGAGCAGTACTTC.

V is TRBV29-1 and J is TRBJ2-1, with TRBD2 identical over 7 bases. Germline V gene data show CDR1 as SQVTM and CDR2 as ANQGSEA. The J segment lost 8 bases and the V segment lost 0 bases, leaving 7 bases of the junction unmatched. The CDR3 is 14 amino acids. CDR3 loop: CSVEEGRDSDEQFF. DNA for the CDR3: TGCAGCGTTGAAGAAGGGAGGGATTCGGATGAGCAGTTCTTC.

The chain employs TRBV7-2 and TRBJ2-6; no reliable D call. This CDR3 spans 17 amino acids. CDR1 and CDR2 (germline): SGHTA, FQGNSA. V was pared by 4 bases and J by 0 bases, with 13 bases between. The CDR3 here is CASSWSLQSSGANVLTF. CDR3 coding DNA: TGTGCCAGCAGCTGGAGCCTCCAGAGCTCTGGGGCCAACGTCCTGACTTTC.

This sequence joins TRBV7-9 and TRBJ2-5, with 13 bases lining up with TRBD2. Germline V gives CDR1 SEHNR, CDR2 FQNEAQ (reference sequence). V gave up 5 bases and J gave up 4 bases; unmatched junction bases: 10. The CDR3 covers 17 residues. CDR3 protein: CASSARLAGGRGETQYF. The DNA for the CDR3 is TGTGCCAGCAGCGCAAGACTAGCGGGGGGCAGGGGAGAGACCCAGTACTTC.

The CDR3 loop is CASSLSGQGALDTQYF. CDR3 nucleotides: TGTGCCAGCAGTTTGTCCGGACAGGGGGCGCTTGATACGCAGTATTTT. This rearrangement joins TRBV6-6 to TRBJ2-3; 11 bases fit TRBD1. There are 16 residues in the CDR3. Trimming removed 4 bases from V and 6 bases from J; junction bases left unmatched: 9. Germline V gene lookup returns CDR1 MNHNY and CDR2 SVGAGI (reference sequence).

The J gene is TRBJ2-3, the V gene TRBV5-1; 10 bases align to TRBD2. V lost 0 bases, J lost 8 bases, and 6 bases stayed unmatched. CDR1 and CDR2 (germline): SGHRS, YFSETQ. The CDR3 contains 15 residues. This CDR3 is CASSLVSGGALTQYF. The CDR3 DNA follows: TGCGCCAGCAGCTTGGTCAGCGGGGGGGCGCTTACGCAGTATTTT.

In DNA form, the CDR3 reads TGTGCCAGAAGCTCCTTGCCCCCCCCAGGGCCCCAAGAGACCCAGTACTTC. This sequence encodes CARSSLPPPGPQETQYF. The chain joins TRBV5-3 to TRBJ2-5; the D gene is possibly TRBD1 (5 bases). TRBV5-3 is filed as an ORF, its function uncertain. There are 17 residues in the CDR3. V gave up 3 bases and J gave up 1 base, with 19 bases separating them.

The V gene is TRBV2, the J gene TRBJ2-3; TRBD1 is a possible D gene (6 bases). Looked up from germline, CDR1 is SNHLY and CDR2 is FYNNEI. CDR3 size: 12 residues. V lost 10 bases and J lost 6, with 14 bases in between. CDR3 region: CATLEGEDTQYF. Written as DNA, the CDR3 is TGTGCCACCTTAGAGGGGGAGGATACGCAGTATTTT.

The CDR3 is CASSRTTGNEKLFF. CDR3 sequence (DNA): TGTGCCAGCAGCCGAACGACAGGGAATGAAAAACTGTTTTTT. V gene TRBV11-2 combines with J gene TRBJ1-4, with 7 bases aligning to TRBD1. J gave up 5 bases and V 5 bases, and 5 bases lay outside the gene matches. Germline-derived CDR1 and CDR2 are SGHAT and FQNNGV. The CDR3 runs to 14 residues. The full variable domain, rest sourced from reference TRBV11-2 and TRBJ1-4, is EAGVAQSPRYKIIEKRQSVAFWCNPISGHATLYWYQQILGQGPKLLIQFQNNGVVDDSQLPKDRFSAERLKGVDSTLKIQPAKLEDSAVYLCASSRTTGNEKLFFGSGTQLSVL.

The J gene is TRBJ1-4, the V gene TRBV5-4; D possibly corresponds to TRBD1 (5 bases). In germline, CDR1 is SGHNT, CDR2 YYREEE (reference sequence). The CDR3 is 15 amino acids. Trimming removed 0 bases from V and 1 base from J, with 7 bases in between. The CDR3 DNA reads TGTGCCAGCAGCTTGGCGGGGGAAACTAATGAAAAACTGTTTTTT. Translation gives CASSLAGETNEKLFF.

This clone has just a few counts. The chain has TRBV5-3 and TRBJ2-7; 10 positions match TRBD1. TRBV5-3 belongs to the ORF category, with a function that is uncertain. Trimming took 8 bases from V and 2 from J; bases not matched to a gene: 10. This CDR3 spans 15 amino acids. The CDR3 sequence is CASSLGTGEAYEQYF. The CDR3 DNA sequence: TGTGCCAGCAGCCTAGGGACAGGGGAAGCCTACGAGCAGTACTTC.

This chain connects TRBV25-1 to TRBJ2-4, with a weak D call TRBD2 (5 bases). V was pared by 1 base and J by 6 bases, with 13 bases between. The germline V gene encodes CDR1 MGHDK and CDR2 SYGVNS. The CDR3 spans 15 residues. In nucleotides, the CDR3 is TGTGCCAGCAGTGAATTGGAGGATGAGGGAAACATTCAGTACTTC. It yields the protein CASSELEDEGNIQYF.

The chain links TRBV29-1 to TRBJ2-5; TRBD1 might be the D (5 bases). V dropped 0 bases and J dropped 2 bases, with 13 bases sitting between them. The CDR3 consists of 15 residues. Per the germline V gene, CDR1 is SQVTM and CDR2 is ANQGSEA. CDR3 protein: CSVEEVTVIQETQYF. Here the CDR3 DNA reads TGCAGCGTTGAAGAAGTGACAGTCATACAAGAGACCCAGTACTTC.

This clone was observed a single time. The chain uses TRBV7-6 and TRBJ2-5, with 16 nucleotides matching TRBD2. CDR1 is SGHVS, CDR2 FNYEAQ, per germline. After removal of 5 bases from V and 4 bases from J, the junction contained 7 bases not matched to a gene. This CDR3 has 17 amino acids. Written as DNA, the CDR3 is TGTGCCAGCAGCGGGACTAGCGGGGGGGATGATGGAGAGACCCAGTACTTC. Its translation: CASSGTSGGDDGETQYF.